Below are 29 T cell receptor beta chains sequenced from a single sample in a study of T cell responses to AZD1222 COVID-19 vaccine. Measured with immunoSEQ multiplex PCR; TCRdb has only the in-frame clones, and not every one. The table records about 110,000 clones, roughly 88% of them present only once. The source was peripheral blood, collected on day 0 of AZD1222 vaccination. Receptor source: an adult in good health.

The chain combines TRBV18 with TRBJ1-2, with 8 bases lining up with TRBD1. Germline V gene lookup returns CDR1 KGHSH and CDR2 LQKENI. V lost 3 bases, J lost 6 bases, and 9 bases stayed unmatched. CDR3 length: 15 residues. The CDR3 DNA reads as TGTGCCAGCTCACCGGACAGGGAGGATCTGAATGGCTACACCTTC. Encoded protein: CASSPDREDLNGYTF. The full variable domain, with the rest looked up from reference TRBV18 and TRBJ1-2, is NAGVMQNPRHLVRRRGQEARLRCSPMKGHSHVYWYRQLPEEGLKFMVYLQKENIIDESGMPKERFSAEFPKEGPSILRIQQVVRGDSAAYFCASSPDREDLNGYTFGSGTRLTVV.

In its sample, this clone was seen once. V gene TRBV9 combines with J gene TRBJ2-7, with D possibly TRBD1 on 5 matching bases. Germline lookup yields CDR1 SGDLS and CDR2 YYNGEE. CDR3 length equals 16 residues. The V gene lost 0 bases and the J gene lost 2 bases, with 15 bases spanning the gap. The CDR3 reads CASSVGLTGSPYEQYF. The CDR3 region has the DNA TGTGCCAGCAGCGTAGGTTTAACAGGATCCCCCTACGAGCAGTACTTC. Together with reference TRBV9 and TRBJ2-7, the CDR3 gives the full variable domain: DSGVTQTPKHLITATGQRVTLRCSPRSGDLSVYWYQQSLDQGLQFLIQYYNGEERAKGNILERFSAQQFPDLHSELNLSSLELGDSALYFCASSVGLTGSPYEQYFGPGTRLTVT.

The J gene is TRBJ2-7, the V gene TRBV10-3, with 8 bases fitting TRBD1. V lost 6 bases and J lost 3; bases outside the gene matches: 10. Per germline, CDR1 ENHRY and CDR2 SYGVKD. The CDR3 runs 15 residues. CDR3 DNA sequence: TGTGCCATCAGGCCCGGACAGGGATCGGTCTACGAGCAGTACTTC. Its protein is CAIRPGQGSVYEQYF.

The chain uses TRBV27 and TRBJ1-4; unclear D gene. CDR1 and CDR2 (germline): MNHEY, SMNVEV (reference sequence). The V end lost 1 base, the J end lost 1 base, and 7 bases lay between the germline ends. The length of the CDR3 is 15 residues. CDR3 in DNA: TGTGCCAGCAGTTTATATTCGGGAACTAATGAAAAACTGTTTTTT. Protein product: CASSLYSGTNEKLFF. The full variable domain, in which reference TRBV27 and TRBJ1-4 provide the parts outside the CDR3, is EAQVTQNPRYLITVTGKKLTVTCSQNMNHEYMSWYRQDPGLGLRQIYYSMNVEVTDKGDVPEGYKVSRKEKRNFPLILESPSPNQTSLYFCASSLYSGTNEKLFFGSGTQLSVL.

V is TRBV11-2 and J is TRBJ2-2; 7 bases are shared with TRBD1. V shed 5 bases and J 1 base; nucleotides not matched to a gene: 4. Looked up from germline, CDR1 is SGHAT and CDR2 is FQNNGV. CDR3 size: 15 residues. As DNA, the CDR3 is TGTGCCAGCAGCAGGGGGACAGTGAACACCGGGGAGCTGTTTTTT. Translated, it gives CASSRGTVNTGELFF.

The chain joins TRBV5-8 to TRBJ1-1, with D unresolved. The CDR3 runs to 14 residues. Germline CDR1 SGHTS, CDR2 YDEGEE. The V end lost 4 bases, the J end lost 8 bases, and 18 bases lay between the germline ends. Here the CDR3 DNA reads TGTGCCAGCAGCGTCCAGCGCTTTGGTATGGAAGCTTTCTTT. This sequence encodes CASSVQRFGMEAFF.

This clone was observed a handful of times. In nucleotides, the CDR3 is TGTGCCAGCAGCCCCCTTGGTCAGGCGAGTGGCTACACCTTC. This gives the protein CASSPLGQASGYTF. The chain recombines TRBV6-6 with TRBJ1-2, with D hard to call. The CDR3 has 14 residues. Trimming stripped 6 bases from V and 7 bases from J, with 18 bases between. Germline CDR1 MNHNY, CDR2 SVGAGI (reference sequence).

V gene TRBV5-1 combines with J gene TRBJ2-5; no clear D. Germline V gives CDR1 SGHRS, CDR2 YFSETQ. The CDR3 has 11 residues. V gave up 2 bases and J gave up 5 bases, with 4 bases separating them. CDR3 sequence: CASSFTETQYF. CDR3 DNA: TGCGCCAGCAGCTTTACGGAGACCCAGTACTTC.

The gene calls are TRBV6-5 and TRBJ2-1, with TRBD2 matching over 7 bases. The ends lost 6 bases at V and 3 bases at J; junction bases unmatched: 2. The CDR3 consists of 13 residues. Looked up from germline, CDR1 is MNHEY and CDR2 is SVGAGI. CDR3: CASSRGGYNEQFF. The DNA for the CDR3 is TGTGCCAGCAGCCGCGGGGGCTACAATGAGCAGTTCTTC.

The V and J genes are TRBV18 and TRBJ2-5, with D maybe TRBD2 (5 bases). Germline lookup yields CDR1 KGHSH and CDR2 LQKENI. The CDR3 is 13 amino acids. The V end lost 6 bases, the J end lost 2 bases, and 10 bases lay between the germline ends. The CDR3 sequence is CASSGGSQETQYF. CDR3 nucleotides: TGTGCCAGCTCCGGAGGAAGTCAAGAGACCCAGTACTTC.

The chain has TRBV19 and TRBJ1-6, with D perhaps TRBD1 (5 bases). The CDR3 sequence is 17 residues long. The germline gives CDR1 LNHDA, CDR2 SQIVND (reference sequence). V lost 6 bases and J 2 bases, leaving 17 bases between the germline ends. The CDR3 loop is CASRTNLRETYNSPLHF. CDR3 coding DNA: TGTGCCAGTAGAACCAACCTCAGGGAAACCTATAATTCACCCCTCCACTTT.

This rearrangement joins TRBV9 to TRBJ1-1; TRBD1 is a possible D gene (6 bases). Trimming removed 3 bases at V and 5 bases at J, with 14 bases between. Germline V gene lookup returns CDR1 SGDLS and CDR2 YYNGEE. This CDR3 is 14 amino acids long. The CDR3 coding sequence is TGTGCCAGCAGCGCCGCGGGGGCTAGGACTGAAGCTTTCTTT. This sequence encodes CASSAAGARTEAFF.

The V and J genes are TRBV7-2 and TRBJ1-3; D is undetermined. V dropped 5 bases and J dropped 4 bases, with 15 bases sitting between them. The CDR3 extends over 15 amino acids. Germline V lookup: CDR1 SGHTA, CDR2 FQGNSA. CDR3 DNA: TGTGCCAGCAGCCCCCACTCGGGTGGCGGAAACACCATATATTTT. Its protein is CASSPHSGGGNTIYF.

V usage is TRBV27 and J usage is TRBJ2-1; 9 bases agree with TRBD2. The CDR3 contains 14 residues. Germline-derived CDR1 and CDR2 are MNHEY and SMNVEV (reference sequence). Unmatched junction bases numbered 8, after V lost 6 bases and J lost 8 bases. The CDR3 DNA sequence: TGTGCCAGCAGAGGCGGGAGGGCCGTATATGAGCAGTTCTTC. Protein sequence: CASRGGRAVYEQFF.

This rearrangement joins TRBV5-4 to TRBJ1-1; D remains ambiguous. V was cut by 1 base and J by 0 bases, with 7 bases left in between. The CDR3 contains 14 residues. From germline, CDR1 is SGHNT and CDR2 YYREEE (reference sequence). The CDR3 bases are TGTGCCAGCAGCTTGCGGGGAGTGAACACTGAAGCTTTCTTT. The encoded protein is CASSLRGVNTEAFF.

This rearrangement joins TRBV3-1 (or the pseudogene TRBV3-2) to TRBJ1-2; no reliable D call. The CDR3 sequence is 14 residues long. The V and J ends lost 4 bases and 8 bases respectively, with 17 bases between them. Germline V CDR1 and CDR2: LGHDT, YNNKEL (reference sequence). This CDR3 is CASSPSVPAGGYTF. CDR3 DNA sequence: TGTGCCAGCAGCCCCTCCGTCCCGGCGGGGGGCTACACCTTC.

CDR3 DNA sequence: TGTGCCAGCAGTTCCGGTGGGACAGGGGGCTTAGGGGGCTACACCTTC. Amino acid sequence: CASSSGGTGGLGGYTF. The V and J genes are TRBV28 and TRBJ1-2; 12 bases map to TRBD1. Germline V gives CDR1 MDHEN, CDR2 SYDVKM. This CDR3 spans 16 amino acids. V trimming: 4 bases; J trimming: 8 bases; junction bases outside the gene matches: 11.

Only one count was recorded for this clone. The rearrangement links TRBV5-1 to TRBJ2-7; 11 bases are a match to TRBD1. There are 15 residues in the CDR3. Per the germline V gene, CDR1 is SGHRS and CDR2 is YFSETQ. The V segment lost 4 bases and the J segment 5 bases; nucleotides outside the gene matches: 8. The CDR3 DNA reads as TGCGCCAGCAGCAAAGGACAGGGGGCTTATGACGAGCAGTACTTC. Its translation: CASSKGQGAYDEQYF.

The chain carries TRBV3-1 (or the pseudogene TRBV3-2) and TRBJ1-1, with 9 bases that match TRBD1. Trimming took 4 bases from V and 4 from J; bases not matched to a gene: 13. The CDR3 is made up of 17 amino acids. CDR1 and CDR2 (germline): LGHDT, YNNKEL (reference sequence). The DNA for the CDR3 is TGTGCCAGCAGCCGCACTCTATACAGGGGGCTGGGCACTGAAGCTTTCTTT. The encoded protein is CASSRTLYRGLGTEAFF.

This chain uses TRBV20-1 with TRBJ2-1; a possible D gene is TRBD2 (6 bases). The CDR3 runs 16 residues. Germline loops: CDR1 DFQATT, CDR2 SNEGSKA (reference sequence). Deletions cut 3 bases from V and 0 bases from J, with 15 bases between. CDR3 in amino acids: CSASRQRVSSYNEQFF. The CDR3 DNA reads TGCAGTGCTAGTCGCCAGCGGGTCAGCTCCTACAATGAGCAGTTCTTC.

The V call is TRBV4-1, the J call TRBJ2-7; the D gene is possibly TRBD2 (5 bases). The V gene lost 3 bases and the J gene lost 0 bases, with 12 bases spanning the gap. The length of the CDR3 is 15 residues. CDR1 and CDR2 from the germline V gene are MGHRA and YSYEKL. The CDR3 loop reads CASSQRPSGSYEQYF. In DNA, the CDR3 is TGCGCCAGCAGCCAGCGACCGAGCGGCTCCTACGAGCAGTACTTC.

The chain has TRBV5-1 and TRBJ2-1; D is ambiguous. CDR3 length equals 15 residues. Germline V gives CDR1 SGHRS, CDR2 YFSETQ. V lost 4 bases and J 7 bases, leaving 18 bases between the germline ends. The CDR3 protein is CASSLPSVVENEQFF. The CDR3 coding sequence is TGCGCCAGCAGCCTCCCTTCGGTGGTGGAGAATGAGCAGTTCTTC.

A few counts support this clone. V is TRBV3-1 (or the pseudogene TRBV3-2) and J is TRBJ1-2; D is uncertain. The CDR3 totals 13 residues. The ends were cut back, 4 bases at V and 4 bases at J, with 10 bases in the middle. Germline V gene sequence: CDR1 LGHDT, CDR2 YNNKEL (reference sequence). The CDR3 here is CASSLPRGYGYTF. The DNA of the CDR3 is TGTGCCAGCAGCCTCCCTCGGGGCTATGGCTACACCTTC.

This rearrangement joins TRBV11-2 to TRBJ1-1, with unresolved D. Germline loops: CDR1 SGHAT, CDR2 FQNNGV. Trimming left V 2 bases short and J 4 bases short, with 8 bases between. CDR3 size: 13 residues. DNA for the CDR3: TGTGCCAGCAGCTTAATAAAAGGCACTGAAGCTTTCTTT. The encoded protein is CASSLIKGTEAFF.

The rearrangement uses TRBV7-9 and TRBJ1-2; 9 nucleotides match TRBD1. Germline V gene lookup returns CDR1 SEHNR and CDR2 FQNEAQ (reference sequence). This CDR3 contains 15 residues. Unmatched junction bases numbered 7, after V lost 2 bases and J lost 6 bases. DNA of the CDR3: TGTGCCAGCAGCTTATCCGGGACAGGGAACCATGGCTACACCTTC. This codes for CASSLSGTGNHGYTF.

The chain links TRBV7-9 to TRBJ1-2, with a tentative D call TRBD1 (6 bases). The CDR3 loop spans 14 amino acids. Trimming removed 5 bases at V and 8 bases at J, with 18 bases between. CDR1 is SEHNR, CDR2 FQNEAQ, per germline (reference sequence). Written as DNA, the CDR3 is TGTGCCAGCAGCCGCCGGGGGGCCTTGGGAGGCTACACCTTC. It codes for CASSRRGALGGYTF. The full variable domain, completed using reference TRBV7-9 and TRBJ1-2, is DTGVSQNPRHKITKRGQNVTFRCDPISEHNRLYWYRQTLGQGPEFLTYFQNEAQLEKSRLLSDRFSAERPKGSFSTLEIQRTEQGDSAMYLCASSRRGALGGYTFGSGTRLTVV.

This chain joins TRBV5-1 and TRBJ1-2, with TRBD1 identical over 7 bases. After removal of 3 bases from V and 6 bases from J, the junction contained 8 bases not matched to a gene. This CDR3 contains 14 residues. The germline gives CDR1 SGHRS, CDR2 YFSETQ. CDR3 residues: CASSSNTGVDGYTF. DNA for the CDR3: TGCGCCAGCAGCTCTAACACAGGGGTCGATGGCTACACCTTC.

The chain employs TRBV7-3 and TRBJ2-1, with a possible D match to TRBD2 (6 bases). The CDR3 length is 13 residues. Germline V lookup: CDR1 SGHTA, CDR2 FQGTGA. V lost 0 bases, J lost 15 bases, and 15 bases lay in between. DNA of the CDR3: TGTGCCAGCAGCTTAACGGCAACGGAGGGCCGGTTCTTC. This sequence encodes CASSLTATEGRFF.

This clone was found once. This chain joins TRBV6-1 and TRBJ1-2; a possible D gene is TRBD1 (6 bases). V lost 4 bases and J 4 bases, leaving 22 bases between the germline ends. This CDR3 is built from 17 residues. Per the germline V gene, CDR1 is MNHNS and CDR2 is SASEGT. CDR3 in amino acids: CASSGHPRGTIGYGYTF. Written as DNA, the CDR3 is TGTGCCAGCAGTGGGCATCCCAGGGGAACAATCGGCTATGGCTACACCTTC.